This T cell receptor beta chain came from a study of T cells in Graves' hyperthyroidism and ophthalmopathy. TCR beta CDR3 sequences were amplified from RNA transcripts. With the HTBI primer set, the TCR CDR3 went through a first round of RT-PCR. TCRdb reprocessed the multiplex PCR reads with MiXCR, giving one entry per CDR3 protein. In the table there are about 740,000 distinct CDR3 sequences, approximately 14% of which are singletons. It was uncontrolled infection, other autoimmune disease, pregnancy or lactation that excluded patients. CDR1 SGHRS and CDR2 YFSETQ come from the germline V gene. This CDR3 contains 15 residues. V was pared by 4 bases and J by 0 bases, with 13 bases between. This clonotype was seen repeatedly, ten times or more.

This sequence was found in a woman under 30 with Graves' hyperthyroidism. The sequenced sample consisted of blood. The V call is TRBV5-1, the J call TRBJ1-1; D is ambiguous. CDR3 sequence reads: CASSPRGIMNTEAFF. In nucleotides, the CDR3 is TGCGCCAGCAGCCCCCGCGGGATTATGAACACTGAAGCTTTCTTT.